What follows is one TCR beta chain and its context. Its antigen has not been determined. Base quality data are lacking; no much larger clone is found one base away. Per the publication, the time point label means: cells obtained before transplantation from donor or recipient. CD3+CD4+ and CD3+CD8+ populations were FACS-sorted from unstimulated pre-transplant donor and recipient cells taken from spleen or lymph nodes. The sample originates from a study of graft-versus-host responses after intestinal transplantation (dated by TCRdb to about 2021). At the level of the whole study: Multivisceral, liver-intestinal, or isolated intestinal transplants were received by the recipients. Every recipient was given anti-thymocyte globulin induction, then maintenance tacrolimus and steroids for two to three years. Graft-versus-host and host-versus-graft alloreactive T cell clones were tracked in the graft, circulation and bone marrow after intestinal transplantation using bulk TCR-beta CDR3 sequencing. To identify alloreactive clones, pre-transplant mixed lymphocyte reaction products were sequenced and then compared with unstimulated pre-transplant donor and recipient T cells. The cohort enrolled about two dozen intestinal transplant recipients including one retransplant, and a few patients lacking pretransplant specimens were excluded. Donor T cell macrochimerism was defined as a peak of at least 4% donor T cells among recipient peripheral blood mononuclear cells. Rather than being sequenced by the commercial service, samples from a few later patients were sequenced in-house on an Illumina MiSeq and processed with MiXCR. What the research found in general, with its limitations: GvH clones were detected in recipient bone marrow, and some appeared earlier in ileal mucosa or blood, consistent with an intestinal mucosal origin. The relatively low number and heterogeneity of intestinal transplant patients limited the conclusions. Early after transplant, peak levels of circulating GvH clones were associated with declines in HvG clones. High GvH to HvG T cell clonal ratios were observed in the allografts of patients with donor T cell macrochimerism.

The protocol used for the library was the immunoSEQ multiplex PCR assay. For most patients, genomic DNA was isolated using the Qiagen DNeasy Blood and Tissue Kit and was shipped frozen to Adaptive Biotechnologies for TCR sequencing. High-throughput TCR-beta CDR3 sequencing of genomic DNA from most patients was performed by Adaptive Biotechnologies. The authors' pipeline ran thus. Adaptive's ImmunoSEQ software supplied the TCR sequencing data for around 19 patients, while MiXCR and VDJtools were used to process three other patients. To correct CD4 versus CD8 sorting errors, sequences present in both subsets at a frequency ratio below 5:1 were removed. CDR3 nucleotide sequences shared by donor and recipient were removed because the origin of these sequences could not be assigned. At least 2-fold expansion over unstimulated cells and a minimum CFSE-low frequency of 0.002% (template counts) or 0.001% (read counts) were required for clones to be classified as alloreactive. Mappable clones were those detected in sequenced pre-transplant spleen, lymph node, or MLR CFSE-low populations of the donor or recipient. The cumulative frequency of alloreactive clones was calculated as a percentage of all sequences, weighted by copy number. TCRdb took over this immuneACCESS table, retaining in-frame rearrangements with V and J assigned. Such tables are incomplete; in checked studies, under half of the missing clones stem from an unresolved V gene, and the remainder is unexplained. V, J and clone size reflect that table, while D and trimming were determined from the DNA. The sample data list roughly 89,000 clones, and about nine tenths of these were observed just once. Of the sample, approximately 0.1% is held by the ten largest clones.

Its CDR3 holds 15 amino acids, cysteine through phenylalanine. Just CDR3 DNA is preserved here, 45 bases in frame from base 1. V is shortened by 1 base, J by 0 bases, and the region joining them spans 10 bases. CDR1 and CDR2 (LNHDA, SQIVND) derive from the germline V gene (reference sequence). This receptor was identified in a human donor who received an intestinal transplant. This sequence uses TRBV19 and TRBJ2-7, with TRBD2 perhaps the D gene, on 6 matching bases. Sequencing was performed on unstimulated CD4+ T cells sorted from spleen or lymph node cells, taken before intestinal transplant. Here the CDR3 is given as CASSIAEGSSYEQYF. Read as DNA, the sequence is TGTGCCAGTAGTATAGCGGAGGGAAGCTCCTACGAGCAGTACTTC.